This T cell receptor beta chain was identified during a study of T-cell reconstitution after alpha-beta-depleted transplantation in children. Findings and caveats of the study: At day 60, the high TCRbeta diversity found in some patients originated from recipient T cells and thymic progenitors that had survived. Expanded graft clones numbering several hundred reportedly gave rise to alpha-beta T cells about two months after transplant.

Trimming shortened V by 2 bases and J by 5 bases, and 16 bases separated the two germline ends. Germline lookup yields CDR1 LGHNA and CDR2 YSLEER. The CDR3 loop spans 15 amino acids. Turning to this clonotype: Its antigen remains unknown.

As it was prepared, the TCRbeta library received unique molecular identifiers. TCRdb re-called the PCR reads with MiXCR, one entry per CDR3 protein. The sample consists of 90,000 to 100,000 distinct CDR3 sequences, 20% to 25% of them appearing once. This clonotype was obtained from a boy aged 2 to 10 with acute lymphoblastic leukemia, due to receive a stem cell transplant. The rearrangement joins TRBV4-3 to TRBJ2-7, with D uncertain. The input for sequencing was PBMCs, taken before TCRalphabeta/CD19-depleted stem cell transplant. The chain's CDR3 is CASSQRALEDHEQYF. The CDR3 DNA reads TGCGCCAGCAGCCAACGGGCACTCGAGGACCACGAGCAGTACTTC.